Each of the 6 T cell receptor beta chains below was sequenced from the same sample in a study of cytomegalovirus exposure and HLA in healthy donors. The PCR contained 60 Vbeta and 13 Jbeta primers. Clones were read by immunoSEQ multiplex PCR, and TCRdb kept only the in-frame ones, dropping some. The top ten clones hold roughly 6% of a sample with approximately 140,000 clones, approximately 79% of them seen once. Sample: PBMCs. The receptors come from a man aged 50-59 years in good health and CMV-seropositive.

This rearrangement joins TRBV5-1 to TRBJ2-5; TRBD2 aligns across 11 bases. V shed 4 bases, J shed 5 bases, and the junction held 13 bases outside the gene matches. CDR3 length: 17 amino acids. In germline, CDR1 is SGHRS, CDR2 YFSETQ. The CDR3 bases are TGCGCCAGCAGCCCTGGAGGGCTAGCGGGAGGTGGTGAGACCCAGTACTTC. Residues: CASSPGGLAGGGETQYF.

V usage is TRBV10-3 and J usage is TRBJ2-1; 7 bases align to TRBD2. This CDR3 spans 14 amino acids. J gave up 10 bases and V 3 bases, and 9 bases lay outside the gene matches. CDR1 and CDR2 from the germline V gene are ENHRY and SYGVKD. In nucleotides, the CDR3 is TGTGCCATCAGTGAATGGACGGGGCGGGAGGAGCAGTTCTTC. This codes for CAISEWTGREEQFF.

V gene TRBV19 combines with J gene TRBJ1-2, with D possibly TRBD1 on 5 matching bases. Germline V CDR1 and CDR2: LNHDA, SQIVND (reference sequence). The CDR3 totals 13 residues. V was pared by 4 bases and J by 5 bases, with 11 bases between. CDR3: CASSKGGEYGYTF. Here the CDR3 DNA reads TGTGCCAGTAGTAAAGGAGGGGAGTATGGCTACACCTTC.

This chain uses TRBV7-2 with TRBJ1-4; the match to TRBD1 covers 7 bases. Germline CDR1 is SGHTA and CDR2 is FQGNSA. Trimming at V came to 5 bases and at J to 10 bases, leaving 19 bases not matched to a gene. The CDR3 contains 17 residues. The CDR3 coding sequence is TGTGCCAGCAGCCCCACCTTAGCCGGACAGGCGCTACCAAAACTGTTTTTT. Amino acids: CASSPTLAGQALPKLFF.

The genes are TRBV25-1 and TRBJ2-7; TRBD1 aligns across 8 bases. Trimming took 6 bases from V and 6 from J; bases not matched to a gene: 4. Germline CDR1 and CDR2: MGHDK and SYGVNS. The CDR3 spans 12 residues. Here the CDR3 reads CASSRGLGEQYF. CDR3 sequence (DNA): TGTGCCAGCAGCAGGGGGCTCGGCGAGCAGTACTTC.

A few counts support this clone. V gene TRBV2 combines with J gene TRBJ2-1; 11 nucleotides match TRBD2. The CDR3 covers 15 residues. J gave up 7 bases and V 5 bases, and 7 bases lay outside the gene matches. Germline CDR1 and CDR2: SNHLY and FYNNEI. The CDR3 sequence: CASSLSGRARNEQFF. For the CDR3, the DNA is TGTGCCAGCAGTCTTAGCGGGAGGGCCCGGAATGAGCAGTTCTTC.